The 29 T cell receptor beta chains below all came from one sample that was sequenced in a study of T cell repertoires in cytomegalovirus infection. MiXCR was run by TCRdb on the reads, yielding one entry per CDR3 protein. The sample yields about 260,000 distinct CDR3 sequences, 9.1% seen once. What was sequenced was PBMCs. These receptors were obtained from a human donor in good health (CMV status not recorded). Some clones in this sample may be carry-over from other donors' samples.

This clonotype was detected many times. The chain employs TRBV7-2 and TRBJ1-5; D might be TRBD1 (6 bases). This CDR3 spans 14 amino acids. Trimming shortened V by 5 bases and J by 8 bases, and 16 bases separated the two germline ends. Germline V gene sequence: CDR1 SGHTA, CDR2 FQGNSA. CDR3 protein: CASSDPAGAKPQHF. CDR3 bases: TGTGCCAGCAGCGACCCGGCAGGGGCAAAGCCCCAGCATTTT.

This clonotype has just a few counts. The CDR3 loop reads CASSLWTSVPNTGELFF. CDR3 bases: TGTGCCAGCAGCTTATGGACTAGCGTTCCTAACACCGGGGAGCTGTTTTTT. The chain is built from TRBV11-2 and TRBJ2-2; 9 nucleotides line up with TRBD2. V shed 2 bases and J 2 bases; nucleotides not matched to a gene: 6. The CDR3 covers 17 residues. Germline CDR1 SGHAT, CDR2 FQNNGV.

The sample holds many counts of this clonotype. The CDR3 bases are TGTGCTACCCATCGCCGCACTGAAGCTTTCTTT. It specifies CATHRRTEAFF. The chain recombines TRBV28 with TRBJ1-1; no clear D. The CDR3 consists of 11 residues. The germline CDR1 and CDR2 sequences are MDHEN and SYDVKM.

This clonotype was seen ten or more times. CDR3 coding DNA: TGTGCCAGCAGTTACAACCCTAGCGGGGGGGCCTCCGAGCAGTACTTC. Translation gives CASSYNPSGGASEQYF. This rearrangement joins TRBV6-2 or TRBV6-3 to TRBJ2-7, with TRBD2 identical over 12 bases. Germline CDR1 is MNHEY and CDR2 is SVGEGT. CDR3 size: 16 residues. J was trimmed by 6 bases and V by 2 bases; bases with no gene match: 8.

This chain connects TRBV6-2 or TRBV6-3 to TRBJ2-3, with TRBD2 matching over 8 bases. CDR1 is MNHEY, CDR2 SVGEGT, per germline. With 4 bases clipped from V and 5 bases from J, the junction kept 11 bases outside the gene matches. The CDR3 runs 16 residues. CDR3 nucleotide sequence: TGTGCCAGCAGTTTATCAGCGGGAGTGGTGGGAGATACGCAGTATTTT. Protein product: CASSLSAGVVGDTQYF.

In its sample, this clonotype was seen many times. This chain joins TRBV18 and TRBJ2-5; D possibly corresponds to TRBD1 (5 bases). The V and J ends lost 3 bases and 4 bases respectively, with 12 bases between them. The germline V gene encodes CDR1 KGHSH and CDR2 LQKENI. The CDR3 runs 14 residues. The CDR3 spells CASSPLGARETQYF. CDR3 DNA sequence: TGTGCCAGCTCACCGTTAGGGGCCCGAGAGACCCAGTACTTC.

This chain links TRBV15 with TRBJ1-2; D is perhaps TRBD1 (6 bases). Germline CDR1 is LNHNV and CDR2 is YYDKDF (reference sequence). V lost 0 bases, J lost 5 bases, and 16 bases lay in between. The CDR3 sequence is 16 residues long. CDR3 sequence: CATSRDRGGWRYGYTF. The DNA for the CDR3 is TGTGCCACCAGCAGAGATAGAGGGGGTTGGCGTTATGGCTACACCTTC.

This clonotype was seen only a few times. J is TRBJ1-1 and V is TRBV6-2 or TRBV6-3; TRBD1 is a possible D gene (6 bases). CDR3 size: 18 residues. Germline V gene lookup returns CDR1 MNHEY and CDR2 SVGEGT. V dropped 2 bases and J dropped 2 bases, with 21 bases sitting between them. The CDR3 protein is CASSYPYPMSQGNTEAFF. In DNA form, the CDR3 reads TGTGCCAGCAGTTACCCGTACCCCATGTCACAGGGAAACACTGAAGCTTTCTTT.

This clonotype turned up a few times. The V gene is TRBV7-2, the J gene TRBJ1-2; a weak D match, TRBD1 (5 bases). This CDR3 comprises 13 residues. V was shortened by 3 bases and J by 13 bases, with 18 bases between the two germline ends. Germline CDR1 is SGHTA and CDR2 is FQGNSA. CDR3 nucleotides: TGTGCCAGCAGCTTGGATTCAGGGCTGAAGTTCACCTTC. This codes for CASSLDSGLKFTF.

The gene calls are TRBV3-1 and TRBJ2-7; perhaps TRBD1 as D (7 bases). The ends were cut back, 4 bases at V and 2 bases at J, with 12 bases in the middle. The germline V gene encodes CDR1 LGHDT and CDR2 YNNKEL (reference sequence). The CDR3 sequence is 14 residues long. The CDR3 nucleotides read TGTGCCAGCAGCCCGCGGGACAGAACCTACGAGCAGTACTTC. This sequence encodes CASSPRDRTYEQYF.

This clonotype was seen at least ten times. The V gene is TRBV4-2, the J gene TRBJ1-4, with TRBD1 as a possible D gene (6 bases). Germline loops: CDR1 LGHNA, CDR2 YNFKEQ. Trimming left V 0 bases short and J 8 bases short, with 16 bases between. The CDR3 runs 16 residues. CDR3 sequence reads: CASSQDQQSGEEKLFF. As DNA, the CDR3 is TGTGCCAGCAGCCAAGATCAGCAGTCAGGGGAAGAAAAACTGTTTTTT.

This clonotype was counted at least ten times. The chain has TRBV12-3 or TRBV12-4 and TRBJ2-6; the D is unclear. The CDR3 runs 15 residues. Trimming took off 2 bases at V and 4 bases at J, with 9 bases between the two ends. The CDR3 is CASSLRVGGANVLTF. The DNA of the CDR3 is TGTGCCAGCAGTTTAAGGGTCGGAGGGGCCAACGTCCTGACTTTC.

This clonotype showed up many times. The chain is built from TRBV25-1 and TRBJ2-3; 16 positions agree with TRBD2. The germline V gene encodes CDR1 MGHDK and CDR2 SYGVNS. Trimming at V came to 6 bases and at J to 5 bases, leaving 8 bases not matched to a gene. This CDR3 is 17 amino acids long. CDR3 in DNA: TGTGCCAGCAGACCCGGGACTAGCGGGAGGGTGAAAGATACGCAGTATTTT. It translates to CASRPGTSGRVKDTQYF.

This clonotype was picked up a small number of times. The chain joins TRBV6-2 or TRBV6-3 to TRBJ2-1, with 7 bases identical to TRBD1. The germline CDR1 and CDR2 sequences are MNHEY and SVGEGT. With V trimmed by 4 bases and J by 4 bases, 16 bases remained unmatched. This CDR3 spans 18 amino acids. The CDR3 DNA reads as TGTGCCAGCAGTTTTACGGAAGAAGACAGGGTGTTGTACAATGAGCAGTTCTTC. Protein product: CASSFTEEDRVLYNEQFF.

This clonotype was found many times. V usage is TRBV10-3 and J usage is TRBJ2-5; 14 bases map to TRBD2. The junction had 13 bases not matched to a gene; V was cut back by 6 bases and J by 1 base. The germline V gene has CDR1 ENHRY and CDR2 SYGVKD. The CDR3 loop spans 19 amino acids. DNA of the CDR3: TGTGCCATCAGCCCACACGGGACTAGCGGGGGCCCTTTCCAAGAGACCCAGTACTTC. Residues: CAISPHGTSGGPFQETQYF.

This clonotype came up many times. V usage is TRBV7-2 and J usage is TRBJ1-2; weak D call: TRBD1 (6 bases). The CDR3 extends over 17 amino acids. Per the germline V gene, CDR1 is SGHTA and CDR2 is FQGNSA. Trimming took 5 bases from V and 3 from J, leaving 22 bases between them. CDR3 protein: CASSPRTPTGAYYGYTF. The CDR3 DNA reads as TGTGCCAGCAGCCCGCGAACCCCGACAGGTGCTTACTATGGCTACACCTTC.

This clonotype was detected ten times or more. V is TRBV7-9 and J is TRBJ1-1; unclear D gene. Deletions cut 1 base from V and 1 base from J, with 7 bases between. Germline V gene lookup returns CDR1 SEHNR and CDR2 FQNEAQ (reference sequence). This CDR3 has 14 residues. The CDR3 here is CASSLDLTNTEAFF. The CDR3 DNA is TGTGCCAGCAGCTTAGACCTAACGAACACTGAAGCTTTCTTT.

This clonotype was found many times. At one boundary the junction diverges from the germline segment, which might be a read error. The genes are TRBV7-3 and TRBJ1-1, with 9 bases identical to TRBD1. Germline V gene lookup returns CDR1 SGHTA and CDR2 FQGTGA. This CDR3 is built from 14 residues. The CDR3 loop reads CASSNGQGFTEVFF. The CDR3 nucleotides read TGTGCCAGCAGCAACGGACAGGGGTTCACTGAAGTTTTCTTT.

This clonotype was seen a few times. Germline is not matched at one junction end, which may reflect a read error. The CDR3 loop is CSPKPGIF. The DNA of the CDR3 is TGCAGCCCAAAGCCAGGGATTTTT. The genes are TRBV29-1 and TRBJ1-1; TRBD1 might be the D (5 bases). Germline assignment: CDR1 SQVTM and CDR2 ANQGSEA. CDR3 length: 8 amino acids. Based on the CDR3 plus reference TRBV29-1 and TRBJ1-1, the full variable domain is SAVISQKPSRDICQRGTSLTIQCQVDSQVTMMFWYRQQPGQSLTLIATANQGSEATYESGFVIDKFPISRPNLTFSTLTVSNMSPEDSSIYLCSPKPGIFGQGTRLTVV.

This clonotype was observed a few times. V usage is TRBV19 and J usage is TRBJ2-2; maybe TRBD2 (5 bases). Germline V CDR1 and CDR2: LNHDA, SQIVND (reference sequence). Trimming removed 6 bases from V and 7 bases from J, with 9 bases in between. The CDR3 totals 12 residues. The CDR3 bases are TGTGCCAGTAGCCCCGGGGTCGGGGAGCTGTTTTTT. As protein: CASSPGVGELFF. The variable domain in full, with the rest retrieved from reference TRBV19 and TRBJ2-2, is DGGITQSPKYLFRKEGQNVTLSCEQNLNHDAMYWYRQDPGQGLRLIYYSQIVNDFQKGDIAEGYSVSREKKESFPLTVTSAQKNPTAFYLCASSPGVGELFFGEGSRLTVL.

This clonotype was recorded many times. CDR3 sequence: CASSVPEGTEAFF. CDR3 sequence (DNA): TGCGCCAGCAGCGTCCCGGAGGGCACTGAAGCTTTCTTT. This chain joins TRBV5-1 and TRBJ1-1, with D uncertain. This CDR3 comprises 13 residues. Germline-derived CDR1 and CDR2 are SGHRS and YFSETQ. V was cut by 4 bases and J by 4 bases, with 11 bases left in between.

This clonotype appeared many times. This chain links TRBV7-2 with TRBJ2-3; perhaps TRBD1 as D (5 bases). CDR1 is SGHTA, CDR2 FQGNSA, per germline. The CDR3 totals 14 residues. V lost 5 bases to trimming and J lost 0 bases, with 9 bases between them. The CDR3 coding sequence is TGTGCCAGCAGCCAGGACATGAGCACAGATACGCAGTATTTT. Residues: CASSQDMSTDTQYF.

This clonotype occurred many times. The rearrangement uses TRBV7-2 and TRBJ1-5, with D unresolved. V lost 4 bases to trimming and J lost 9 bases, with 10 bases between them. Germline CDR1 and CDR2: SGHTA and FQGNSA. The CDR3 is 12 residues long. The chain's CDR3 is CASSSPSGPQHF. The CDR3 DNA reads TGTGCCAGCAGCTCCCCCAGTGGGCCCCAGCATTTT. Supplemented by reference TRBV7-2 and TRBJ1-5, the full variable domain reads GAGVSQSPSNKVTEKGKDVELRCDPISGHTALYWYRQSLGQGLEFLIYFQGNSAPDKSGLPSDRFSAERTGGSVSTLTIQRTQQEDSAVYLCASSSPSGPQHFGDGTRLSIL.

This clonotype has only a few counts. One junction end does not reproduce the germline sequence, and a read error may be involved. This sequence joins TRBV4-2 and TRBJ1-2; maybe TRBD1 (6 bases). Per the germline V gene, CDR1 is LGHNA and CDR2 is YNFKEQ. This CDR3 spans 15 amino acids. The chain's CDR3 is CASSEDWTVSYGYTF. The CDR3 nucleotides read TGTGCCAGCAGCGAAGACTGGACAGTATCCTATGGCTACACCTTC.

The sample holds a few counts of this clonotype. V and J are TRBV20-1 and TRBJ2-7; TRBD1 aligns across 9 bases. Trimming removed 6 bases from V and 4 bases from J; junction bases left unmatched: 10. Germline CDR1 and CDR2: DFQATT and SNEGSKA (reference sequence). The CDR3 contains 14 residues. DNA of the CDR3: TGCAGTGCCCCCCCGGGACAGGGCTCTTACGAGCAGTACTTC. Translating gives CSAPPGQGSYEQYF.

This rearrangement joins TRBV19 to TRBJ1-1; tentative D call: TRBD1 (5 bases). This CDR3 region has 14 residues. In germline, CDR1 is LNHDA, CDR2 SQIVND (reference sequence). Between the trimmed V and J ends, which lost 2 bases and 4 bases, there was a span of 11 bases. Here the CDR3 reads CASSIISGGTEAFF. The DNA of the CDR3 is TGTGCCAGTAGTATAATATCGGGGGGCACTGAAGCTTTCTTT.

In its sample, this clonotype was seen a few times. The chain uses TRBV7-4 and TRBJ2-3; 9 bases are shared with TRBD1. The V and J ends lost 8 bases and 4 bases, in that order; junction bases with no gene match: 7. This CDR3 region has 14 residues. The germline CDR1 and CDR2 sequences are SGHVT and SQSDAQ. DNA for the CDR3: TGTGCCAGCGCCCCCACAGGGGGCGCAGATACGCAGTATTTT. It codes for CASAPTGGADTQYF.

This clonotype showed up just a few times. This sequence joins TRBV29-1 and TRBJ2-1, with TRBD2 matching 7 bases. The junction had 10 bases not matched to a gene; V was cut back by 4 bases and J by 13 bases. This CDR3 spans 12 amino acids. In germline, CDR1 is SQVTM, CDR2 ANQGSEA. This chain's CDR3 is CSVGTLATSQFF. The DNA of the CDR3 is TGCAGCGTTGGCACACTAGCGACCTCCCAGTTCTTC.

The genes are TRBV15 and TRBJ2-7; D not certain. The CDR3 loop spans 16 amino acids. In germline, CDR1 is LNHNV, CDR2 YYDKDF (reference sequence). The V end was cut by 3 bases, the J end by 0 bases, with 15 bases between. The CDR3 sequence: CATSSPPDRSSYEQYF. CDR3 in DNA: TGTGCCACCAGCAGCCCCCCGGACCGATCCTCCTACGAGCAGTACTTC.